The 22 T cell receptor beta chains below were found in one sample sequenced in a study of blood T cell repertoires in COVID-19. This table comes from immunoSEQ multiplex PCR, and its TCRdb copy is limited to in-frame clones, with some not included. The sample includes 150,000 or so clones, around three quarters seen only once; the top ten take around 1.7%. Input material: peripheral blood. The receptors here all came from a man aged 80 or over with acute or convalescent COVID-19.

This clone was seen only once. This chain links TRBV27 with TRBJ2-3, with 10 bases identical to TRBD1. This CDR3 is built from 15 residues. Germline V gives CDR1 MNHEY, CDR2 SMNVEV (reference sequence). V was clipped by 5 bases and J by 3 bases; unmatched bases: 5. DNA for the CDR3: TGTGCCAGCAGTACCCGGGACAGGGGAACAGATACGCAGTATTTT. Translating gives CASSTRDRGTDTQYF.

V usage is TRBV6-5 and J usage is TRBJ1-3, with D tentatively TRBD1 (6 bases). CDR1 and CDR2 from the germline V gene are MNHEY and SVGAGI. The CDR3 is made up of 14 amino acids. V was cut by 6 bases and J by 3 bases, with 12 bases left in between. The CDR3 here is CASRVTGIGNTIYF. The CDR3 nucleotides read TGTGCCAGCAGAGTAACAGGGATTGGAAACACCATATATTTT.

The chain combines TRBV28 with TRBJ1-2, with 8 bases lining up with TRBD1. Germline V gene data show CDR1 as MDHEN and CDR2 as SYDVKM. The CDR3 extends over 14 amino acids. V shed 3 bases and J 4 bases; nucleotides not matched to a gene: 4. CDR3 sequence: CASSLTGASYGYTF. The CDR3 region has the DNA TGTGCCAGCAGTTTGACAGGGGCCAGCTATGGCTACACCTTC.

This rearrangement joins TRBV10-2 to TRBJ2-3; 7 bases are a match to TRBD2. CDR1 and CDR2 from the germline V gene are WSHSY and SAAADI. The CDR3 extends over 12 amino acids. The ends lost 7 bases at V and 5 bases at J; junction bases unmatched: 3. CDR3 in DNA: TGCGCCAGCACTCCTAGCGGAGATACGCAGTATTTT. Its translation is CASTPSGDTQYF.

This chain joins TRBV5-6 and TRBJ2-7, with D tentatively TRBD1 (5 bases). The CDR3 sequence is 13 residues long. Germline V gives CDR1 SGHDT, CDR2 YYEEEE. Trimming took off 0 bases at V and 4 bases at J, with 8 bases between the two ends. The CDR3 loop reads CASSLERGYEQYF. The CDR3 DNA reads TGTGCCAGCAGCTTGGAAAGGGGTTACGAGCAGTACTTC.

J is TRBJ1-1 and V is TRBV10-2, with a weak D call TRBD1 (5 bases). Germline V CDR1 and CDR2: WSHSY, SAAADI. The CDR3 loop spans 11 amino acids. The V end lost 6 bases, the J end lost 7 bases, and 9 bases lay between the germline ends. CDR3 coding DNA: TGCGCCAGCAGGACAGTCTTTGAAGCTTTCTTT. This sequence encodes CASRTVFEAFF.

This chain uses TRBV5-4 with TRBJ2-3, with 9 bases matching TRBD2. CDR1 is SGHNT, CDR2 YYREEE, per germline (reference sequence). The CDR3 extends over 16 amino acids. Germline trimming cut 4 bases from V and 3 bases from J; bases unmatched to any gene: 9. The CDR3 protein is CASSNEGLARTDTQYF. CDR3 nucleotide sequence: TGTGCCAGCAGCAACGAAGGACTAGCGCGAACAGATACGCAGTATTTT.

V is TRBV2 and J is TRBJ2-3; D is possibly TRBD2 (6 bases). Germline V gene lookup returns CDR1 SNHLY and CDR2 FYNNEI. The CDR3 is made up of 16 amino acids. V lost 6 bases and J 0 bases, leaving 16 bases between the germline ends. The CDR3: CASSVRGSGSTDTQYF. For the CDR3, the DNA is TGTGCCAGCAGCGTACGGGGGAGCGGTAGCACAGATACGCAGTATTTT.

The chain couples TRBV6-5 to TRBJ1-2; 11 bases map to TRBD1. The CDR3 length is 15 residues. Germline V gene sequence: CDR1 MNHEY, CDR2 SVGAGI. J lost 6 bases, V lost 5 bases, and 8 bases had no gene match. The CDR3 DNA reads as TGTGCCAGCAGTCCTTATGGGACAGGGGGAAATGGCTACACCTTC. Protein: CASSPYGTGGNGYTF.

CDR3 region: CASSIDRTENQPQHF. DNA of the CDR3: TGTGCCAGTAGTATAGATCGGACAGAGAATCAGCCCCAGCATTTT. V usage is TRBV19 and J usage is TRBJ1-5; tentatively, D is TRBD1 (6 bases). The CDR3 runs 15 residues. The germline gives CDR1 LNHDA, CDR2 SQIVND (reference sequence). The V gene lost 0 bases and the J gene lost 4 bases, with 10 bases spanning the gap.

The genes are TRBV5-1 and TRBJ1-1; 8 bases match TRBD1. Germline CDR1 is SGHRS and CDR2 is YFSETQ. This CDR3 has 15 residues. Losses at the gene ends were 4 bases for V and 1 base for J; bases not matched to a gene: 6. The CDR3 DNA reads TGCGCCAGCAGCCGGGCGGACAGGGAGAACACTGAAGCTTTCTTT. Amino acids: CASSRADRENTEAFF.

The V call is TRBV9, the J call TRBJ2-3, with 9 bases lining up with TRBD1. This CDR3 has 15 amino acids. V lost 5 bases to trimming and J lost 3 bases; unmatched junction nucleotides: 7. Germline CDR1 SGDLS, CDR2 YYNGEE. The CDR3 region has the DNA TGTGCCAGCAGTTCGAGGGGACAGGGAACAGATACGCAGTATTTT. The encoded protein is CASSSRGQGTDTQYF.

The chain links TRBV7-3 to TRBJ2-2; 7 bases map to TRBD2. This CDR3 has 14 amino acids. V gave up 7 bases and J gave up 4 bases; unmatched junction bases: 6. Looked up from germline, CDR1 is SGHTA and CDR2 is FQGTGA. CDR3 nucleotide sequence: TGTGCCAGCAAGTTGACGGGGGGCACCGGGGAGCTGTTTTTT. Its translation is CASKLTGGTGELFF.

The chain employs TRBV19 and TRBJ2-7; TRBD2 agrees at 7 bases. CDR1 and CDR2 from the germline V gene are LNHDA and SQIVND (reference sequence). Trimming at V came to 5 bases and at J to 2 bases, leaving 6 bases not matched to a gene. The CDR3 spans 14 residues. The CDR3 loop reads CASSDHRGAYEQYF. In DNA, the CDR3 is TGTGCCAGTAGTGATCATCGGGGGGCCTACGAGCAGTACTTC.

This CDR3 reads CASSIGTGGLGYGYTF. CDR3 nucleotides: TGTGCCAGTAGTATCGGGACAGGGGGCTTGGGGTATGGCTACACCTTC. The chain couples TRBV19 to TRBJ1-2; 12 bases are a match to TRBD1. J lost 5 bases, V lost 3 bases, and 7 bases had no gene match. The germline V gene encodes CDR1 LNHDA and CDR2 SQIVND (reference sequence). CDR3 length: 16 residues.

The chain combines TRBV7-6 with TRBJ2-1, with 11 nucleotides matching TRBD1. The CDR3 spans 17 residues. V lost 2 bases and J lost 6; bases outside the gene matches: 9. CDR1 is SGHVS, CDR2 FNYEAQ, per germline. CDR3 DNA sequence: TGTGCCAGCAGCTTACGCCCCGGGACAGGGGGGAGCAATGAGCAGTTCTTC. Its translation: CASSLRPGTGGSNEQFF.

This chain uses TRBV5-4 with TRBJ1-3, with 8 bases lining up with TRBD1. The CDR3 has 15 amino acids. With V trimmed by 5 bases and J by 7 bases, 11 bases remained unmatched. Germline CDR1 reads SGHNT; CDR2 reads YYREEE (reference sequence). The CDR3 DNA is TGTGCCAGCAGTAGTGCAGGACAGGGTGCGAACACCATATATTTT. Residues: CASSSAGQGANTIYF.

The J gene is TRBJ1-6, the V gene TRBV6-5; 7 bases fit TRBD1. CDR1 and CDR2 (germline): MNHEY, SVGAGI. Trimming cost V 6 bases and J 7 bases; bases outside gene matches: 6. CDR3 length: 14 amino acids. CDR3 sequence (DNA): TGTGCCAGCAGCCACGACAGGGTCAATTCACCCCTCCACTTT. Its protein is CASSHDRVNSPLHF.

This clone was picked up many times. The chain carries TRBV4-2 and TRBJ2-7, with 15 bases matching TRBD2. The CDR3 sequence is 16 residues long. Losses at the gene ends were 4 bases for V and 5 bases for J; bases not matched to a gene: 6. Germline CDR1 LGHNA, CDR2 YNFKEQ. The DNA for the CDR3 is TGTGCCAGCAGCCCCGGACTAGCGGGGGGGCCGGACGAGCAGTACTTC. As protein: CASSPGLAGGPDEQYF.

V and J are TRBV25-1 and TRBJ2-4; D may be TRBD2 (6 bases). Trimming pared 2 bases from V and 0 bases from J, leaving 8 bases between. Germline loops: CDR1 MGHDK, CDR2 SYGVNS. The CDR3 length is 15 residues. The CDR3 DNA sequence: TGTGCCAGCAGTGAAAGCGGGCTAGCCAAAAACATTCAGTACTTC. The encoded protein is CASSESGLAKNIQYF.

V gene TRBV30 combines with J gene TRBJ1-1, with D possibly TRBD1 on 6 matching bases. Germline-derived CDR1 and CDR2 are GTSNPN and SVGIG (reference sequence). With 3 bases removed from V and 6 bases from J, the gap between germline ends came to 14 bases. The CDR3 sequence is 13 residues long. The CDR3 spells CAWRLTGEAEAFF. Written as DNA, the CDR3 is TGTGCCTGGAGATTGACAGGAGAAGCTGAAGCTTTCTTT.

This chain links TRBV10-1 with TRBJ1-1; TRBD1 matches at 10 bases. V was pared by 7 bases and J by 0 bases, with 2 bases of the junction left unmatched. Germline V lookup: CDR1 WNHNN, CDR2 SYGVQD (reference sequence). This CDR3 spans 14 amino acids. This chain's CDR3 is CASTGQGLNTEAFF. CDR3 nucleotides: TGCGCCAGCACGGGACAGGGGCTGAACACTGAAGCTTTCTTT.